The entry that follows covers one T cell receptor (beta chain) sequence. Antigen specificity is unknown. Trimming cost V 2 bases and J 4 bases; bases outside gene matches: 6. CDR3 length equals 15 residues. The germline CDR1 and CDR2 sequences are SEHNR and FQNEAQ (reference sequence). The sample originates from a study of STAT5B mutations in CD4+ large granular lymphocyte leukemia. TCRdb's copy holds only in-frame clones and misses some; the assay was immunoSEQ multiplex PCR. The sample includes about 35,000 clones, roughly 76% of them seen just once. Overall study findings and caveats: CD4-sorted patient repertoires seemed more clonal than healthy CD4+ repertoires.

The clonotype comes from a human donor in good health. The sequenced sample was CD4+ T cells from blood buffy coats. The chain uses TRBV7-9 and TRBJ2-3, with TRBD2 identical over 7 bases. CDR3 in amino acids: CASSLTGGSADTQYF. The DNA for the CDR3 is TGTGCCAGCAGCTTAACAGGCGGGAGCGCAGATACGCAGTATTTT.